This T cell receptor beta chain was profiled in a study of blood T cell repertoires in COVID-19. Study-level background: The analysed material was cDNA or gDNA that came from T cells, B-cell-depleted T cells, or PBMCs.

How the authors handled the data: Reference gene primer amplification gave nucleated cell count estimates. The table came from immunoSEQ multiplex PCR; TCRdb's copy has only in-frame clones and leaves some out. That table supplies the V and J calls and clone size; D and trimming were determined from the DNA. The sample yields over 200,000 clones, roughly 76% seen once. V lost 5 bases and J lost 5, with 15 bases in between. Germline CDR1 and CDR2: SGHTA and FQGNSA. The length of the CDR3 is 14 residues. This clone was counted once. Sequenced sample: peripheral blood. This TCR was sampled from a human donor in a cohort sampled during active COVID-19. This chain joins TRBV7-2 and TRBJ2-5; a weak D match, TRBD1 (5 bases). The CDR3 DNA reads as TGTGCCAGCAGCCCAGGACCAGGGTCGGAGACCCAGTACTTC. This translates into CASSPGPGSETQYF.